This TCR beta chain was captured by sequencing in a study of graft-versus-host responses after intestinal transplantation. The overall study: The study gave all recipients anti-thymocyte globulin induction, then tacrolimus and steroids for 2 to 3 years.

Whole-study results and caveats: There were GvH clones found in recipient marrow, and some of them appeared first in ileum or blood.

The germline V gene has CDR1 MNHNS and CDR2 SASEGT. The CDR3 covers 14 residues. After removal of 5 bases from V and 6 bases from J, the junction contained 9 bases not matched to a gene. Data came from immunoSEQ multiplex PCR; TCRdb stores just in-frame clones and leaves some out. This sample has some 48,000 clones, with 84% found just once. Remarks on this clone: Antigen unknown.

Sequenced here: unstimulated CD4+ T cells sorted from spleen or lymph node cells, sampled before transplant. This clonotype originated in a human donor who was the organ donor for an intestinal transplant. V gene TRBV6-1 combines with J gene TRBJ1-2, with 7 bases aligning to TRBD1. This CDR3 is CASSPGTAGNGYTF. CDR3 bases: TGTGCCAGCAGTCCGGGGACAGCTGGCAATGGCTACACCTTC.